The 23 T cell receptor beta chains reported below all come from one sample, sequenced in a study of regulatory T cells in long-lasting Graves disease. Time point defined: newly diagnosed GD, antithyroid drugs for less than 3 months. Researchers made the TCR library from RNA that was extracted from PBMCs. The TCR beta library used iRepertoire HTBI primers with Arm-PCR amplification of CDR3. TCRdb reanalysed the multiplex PCR reads using MiXCR and keeps one entry per CDR3 protein. The top ten hold almost 9% of the sample, which has approximately 540,000 distinct CDR3 sequences, around 11% seen once. The same specimen was also included in a second study, on T cells in Graves' hyperthyroidism and ophthalmopathy.

The material was peripheral blood mononuclear cells (PBMCs), obtained at new diagnosis, from a patient treated with antithyroid drugs. Every receptor here comes from a woman aged 25 to 39 with Graves disease.

The table lists this clonotype with many counts. J is TRBJ1-1 and V is TRBV18; unclear D gene. V gave up 3 bases and J gave up 4 bases, with 12 bases separating them. The CDR3 spans 14 residues. Germline V CDR1 and CDR2: KGHSH, LQKENI. The CDR3 is CASSPAAAPTEAFF. CDR3 bases: TGTGCCAGCTCACCGGCAGCAGCGCCCACTGAAGCTTTCTTT.

This clonotype was seen repeatedly, ten times or more. The genes are TRBV7-8 and TRBJ2-1; 7 bases fit TRBD2. Looked up from germline, CDR1 is SGHVS and CDR2 is FQNEAQ. The CDR3 spans 14 residues. Unmatched junction bases numbered 5, after V lost 5 bases and J lost 4 bases. DNA of the CDR3: TGTGCCAGCAGCACTAGCGAGGGATACAATGAGCAGTTCTTC. It codes for CASSTSEGYNEQFF.

Points on this clonotype: This may be a read error: a much more frequent sequence differs by one nucleotide. The chain uses TRBV19 and TRBJ2-2; possible D gene TRBD1, 7 bases. The germline V gene encodes CDR1 LNHDA and CDR2 SQIVND (reference sequence). CDR3 size: 14 residues. The CDR3 region is CANQEGADTWELFF. CDR3 in DNA: TGTGCCAACCAGGAGGGGGCGGACACCTGGGAGCTGTTTTTT.

This clonotype was recorded many times. The chain couples TRBV7-6 to TRBJ2-3, with no clear D. CDR3 size: 16 residues. The ends were cut back, 3 bases at V and 1 base at J, with 14 bases in the middle. Per the germline V gene, CDR1 is SGHVS and CDR2 is FNYEAQ. The CDR3 DNA reads TGTGCCAGCAGCTTCCAAGCTGCGACCGGCACAGATACGCAGTATTTT. Its protein product is CASSFQAATGTDTQYF.

There are many counts of this clonotype. The chain has TRBV7-9 and TRBJ2-5; TRBD1 matches 7 bases. In germline, CDR1 is SEHNR, CDR2 FQNEAQ (reference sequence). This CDR3 contains 16 residues. V shed 1 base, J shed 0 bases, and the junction held 5 bases outside the gene matches. CDR3 loop: CASSLGDSPYQETQYF. In nucleotides, the CDR3 is TGTGCCAGCAGCTTAGGGGACAGCCCATACCAAGAGACCCAGTACTTC. The variable domain in full, with the rest retrieved from reference TRBV7-9 and TRBJ2-5, is DTGVSQNPRHKITKRGQNVTFRCDPISEHNRLYWYRQTLGQGPEFLTYFQNEAQLEKSRLLSDRFSAERPKGSFSTLEIQRTEQGDSAMYLCASSLGDSPYQETQYFGPGTRLLVL.

This clonotype has a count of ten or more. CDR3 in amino acids: CASSPSLRDEQFF. CDR3 nucleotides: TGTGCCAGCAGCCCCTCCTTGCGGGATGAGCAGTTCTTC. The genes are TRBV11-3 and TRBJ2-1; TRBD2 might be the D (5 bases). Germline V lookup: CDR1 SGHNT, CDR2 YENEEA. V lost 5 bases and J lost 8, with 13 bases in between. This CDR3 spans 13 amino acids. Combining the CDR3 with reference TRBV11-3 and TRBJ2-1 gives the whole variable domain EAGVVQSPRYKIIEKKQPVAFWCNPISGHNTLYWYLQNLGQGPELLIRYENEEAVDDSQLPKDRFSAERLKGVDSTLKIQPAELGDSAVYLCASSPSLRDEQFFGPGTRLTVL.

On this clonotype itself: A far larger clone is off by one base, so a read error is likely. The gene calls are TRBV6-1 and TRBJ1-6; unclear D gene. CDR3 length equals 16 residues. Germline V gene data show CDR1 as MNHNS and CDR2 as SASEGT. The CDR3 here is CASSAREVSYNSLLHF. The CDR3 nucleotides read TGTGCCAGCAGTGCGCGGGAAGTTTCCTATAATTCACTCCTCCACTTT.

At least ten counts were recorded for this clonotype. The chain recombines TRBV2 with TRBJ2-3; D gene ambiguous. Trimming removed 7 bases at V and 1 base at J, with 12 bases between. The CDR3 extends over 14 amino acids. Germline V lookup: CDR1 SNHLY, CDR2 FYNNEI. CDR3 DNA sequence: TGTGCCAGCATGTCTTTAAGCGGCACAGATACGCAGTATTTT. Translated: CASMSLSGTDTQYF.

This clonotype was detected many times. The rearrangement uses TRBV28 and TRBJ1-1; no definite D call. Germline loops: CDR1 MDHEN, CDR2 SYDVKM. Trimming pared 4 bases from V and 5 bases from J, leaving 17 bases between. CDR3 length: 15 residues. CDR3 sequence: CASSSLYGDKTEAFF. The CDR3 nucleotides are TGTGCCAGCAGTTCCCTGTATGGGGATAAGACTGAAGCTTTCTTT. Full variable domain (outside the CDR3, taken from reference TRBV28 and TRBJ1-1): DVKVTQSSRYLVKRTGEKVFLECVQDMDHENMFWYRQDPGLGLRLIYFSYDVKMKEKGDIPEGYSVSREKKERFSLILESASTNQTSMYLCASSSLYGDKTEAFFGQGTRLTVV.

The chain joins TRBV27 to TRBJ2-2; TRBD1 aligns across 7 bases. V lost 5 bases to trimming and J lost 8 bases; unmatched junction nucleotides: 8. Germline CDR1 and CDR2: MNHEY and SMNVEV (reference sequence). The CDR3 has 14 residues. The CDR3 reads CASSVPPRGGELFF. Written as DNA, the CDR3 is TGTGCCAGCAGTGTCCCCCCCAGGGGGGGGGAGCTGTTTTTT.

Points on this clonotype: With only one base between it and a far larger clone, this is likely a read error. The genes are TRBV7-9 and TRBJ2-1; perhaps TRBD2 as D (6 bases). The CDR3 loop spans 17 amino acids. CDR1 and CDR2 from the germline V gene are SEHNR and FQNEAQ (reference sequence). V was trimmed by 0 bases and J by 0 bases, leaving 12 bases between them. The CDR3 sequence: CASSLAGLSNSYNEQFF. The CDR3 nucleotides read TGTGCCAGCAGCTTAGCGGGACTCTCCAACTCCTACAATGAGCAGTTCTTC. The whole variable domain, filled in from reference TRBV7-9 and TRBJ2-1, reads DTGVSQNPRHKITKRGQNVTFRCDPISEHNRLYWYRQTLGQGPEFLTYFQNEAQLEKSRLLSDRFSAERPKGSFSTLEIQRTEQGDSAMYLCASSLAGLSNSYNEQFFGPGTRLTVL.

V and J are TRBV28 and TRBJ1-6, with D possibly TRBD1 on 6 matching bases. Per the germline V gene, CDR1 is MDHEN and CDR2 is SYDVKM. This CDR3 region has 14 residues. V was clipped by 2 bases and J by 5 bases, with 7 bases between them. The CDR3 sequence: CASSLHRDNSPLHF. Written as DNA, the CDR3 is TGTGCCAGCAGTTTACACAGGGATAATTCACCCCTCCACTTT.

This clonotype has at least ten counts. The chain recombines TRBV7-3 with TRBJ2-6, with D perhaps TRBD1 (5 bases). Trimming took off 0 bases at V and 0 bases at J, with 6 bases between the two ends. The germline V gene encodes CDR1 SGHTA and CDR2 FQGTGA. This CDR3 has 16 amino acids. CDR3 protein: CASSLTRGSGANVLTF. The CDR3, as DNA: TGTGCCAGCAGCTTAACAAGGGGCTCTGGGGCCAACGTCCTGACTTTC.

Worth noting for this clonotype: This clone may be a read error of a much larger clone one base away. V and J are TRBV30 and TRBJ2-1, with TRBD1 identical over 11 bases. This CDR3 is 17 amino acids long. Germline V lookup: CDR1 GTSNPN, CDR2 SVGIG (reference sequence). CDR3: CAWTAGTGGSSYSEQFF. The CDR3 DNA reads TGTGCCTGGACGGCAGGGACAGGGGGGAGCTCCTACAGTGAGCAGTTCTTC.

In this sample, this clonotype turned up a few times. The chain uses TRBV20-1 and TRBJ2-7; TRBD1 matches at 11 bases. V gave up 3 bases and J gave up 1 base; unmatched junction bases: 5. The germline CDR1 and CDR2 sequences are DFQATT and SNEGSKA (reference sequence). CDR3 length: 15 residues. CDR3 DNA sequence: TGCAGTGCTAGTCCCGGGACAGGGGGTTCCTACGAGCAGTACTTC. Translated: CSASPGTGGSYEQYF.

This clonotype was picked up many times. The chain carries TRBV11-2 and TRBJ2-3; D is possibly TRBD2 (5 bases). The CDR3 loop spans 14 amino acids. V lost 3 bases to trimming and J lost 0 bases, with 7 bases between them. Germline CDR1 reads SGHAT; CDR2 reads FQNNGV. CDR3 residues: CASSLGGSTDTQYF. The CDR3 DNA is TGTGCCAGCAGCTTGGGCGGGAGCACAGATACGCAGTATTTT.

This clonotype was picked up many times. This sequence joins TRBV20-1 and TRBJ1-5, with D unclear. The CDR3 covers 13 residues. Trimming removed 6 bases from V and 0 bases from J, with 9 bases in between. Germline V gene sequence: CDR1 DFQATT, CDR2 SNEGSKA (reference sequence). This chain's CDR3 is CSAGRLSNQPQHF. Written as DNA, the CDR3 is TGCAGTGCCGGGAGGCTTAGCAATCAGCCCCAGCATTTT.

This clonotype was counted many times. The chain joins TRBV15 to TRBJ2-3; D is undetermined. With 5 bases removed from V and 2 bases from J, the gap between germline ends came to 8 bases. Germline V gene sequence: CDR1 LNHNV, CDR2 YYDKDF (reference sequence). The CDR3 consists of 13 residues. CDR3 sequence (DNA): TGTGCCACCAGCTCCGGGCCCACAGATACGCAGTATTTT. This codes for CATSSGPTDTQYF.

As for this clonotype: A clone one base away is much larger, so this may be a read error. V gene TRBV20-1 combines with J gene TRBJ2-3; 9 bases agree with TRBD2. With V trimmed by 4 bases and J by 8 bases, 16 bases remained unmatched. The CDR3 has 16 amino acids. Germline CDR1 and CDR2: DFQATT and SNEGSKA (reference sequence). CDR3 amino acids: CSATVTSGNPGGTQYF. CDR3 in DNA: TGCAGTGCTACCGTGACTAGCGGCAACCCTGGAGGTACGCAGTATTTT.

The chain combines TRBV6-2 or TRBV6-3 with TRBJ1-2, with D perhaps matching TRBD1 (5 bases). V lost 4 bases to trimming and J lost 4 bases, with 13 bases between them. The CDR3 is 14 residues long. CDR1 is MNHEY and CDR2 is SVGEGT in the germline V gene. The CDR3 DNA follows: TGTGCCAGCAGTTGCGCCCCGGGGACCTATGGCTACACCTTC. Amino acid sequence: CASSCAPGTYGYTF.

This clonotype has only a few counts. The chain recombines TRBV20-1 with TRBJ2-1; a possible D gene is TRBD1 (5 bases). In germline, CDR1 is DFQATT, CDR2 SNEGSKA (reference sequence). The CDR3 is made up of 11 amino acids. Trimming took 4 bases from V and 4 from J, leaving 5 bases between them. CDR3 nucleotide sequence: TGCAGTGCTAAGGGGTACAATGAGCAGTTCTTC. Encoded protein: CSAKGYNEQFF.

CDR3: CSVKTGGNTEAFF. The CDR3 DNA reads as TGCAGCGTTAAAACAGGGGGAAACACTGAAGCTTTCTTT. V usage is TRBV29-1 and J usage is TRBJ1-1; 8 nucleotides agree with TRBD1. Germline values: CDR1 SQVTM, CDR2 ANQGSEA. V shed 5 bases, J shed 2 bases, and the junction held 4 bases outside the gene matches. This CDR3 has 13 residues.

This clonotype was recorded at least ten times. The chain couples TRBV2 to TRBJ2-1; D perhaps matches TRBD1 (8 bases). This CDR3 comprises 14 residues. V was pared by 9 bases and J by 7 bases, with 19 bases between. Germline V CDR1 and CDR2: SNHLY, FYNNEI. In DNA, the CDR3 is TGTGCCAGTGACAGGGGAGGGTCGGGGAATGAGCAGTTCTTC. As protein: CASDRGGSGNEQFF.